This T cell receptor beta chain was identified in a study of T cells in women clearing cervical HPV infection. The wider study: Controls gave blood once infection was undetectable; cases at lesion identification.

Findings and limits, study-wide: Repertoire richness, not evenness, was significantly elevated in CIN3+ cases versus controls.

From germline, CDR1 is KGHSH and CDR2 LQKENI. This CDR3 has 15 residues. Trimming took off 1 base at V and 4 bases at J, with 11 bases between the two ends. Method: immunoSEQ multiplex PCR; TCRdb's copy keeps in-frame clones and lacks some. This sample's table reports tens of thousands of clones. Notes on this clone: Its antigen is not known. Sequencing ends 3 residues short of the CDR3 end; the germline J gene provides the rest.

All donors had a single incident cervical HPV16 infection, not prevalent. The chain uses TRBV18 and TRBJ1-3; D is ambiguous. The clonotype was recovered from a woman aged 18-70 years with a cervical HPV16 infection that either progressed to CIN3+ or cleared (not recorded which). Input material: blood buffy coat. The part of the CDR3 DNA that was read is TGTGCCAGCTCACCACGGAGGGTGGCAGGAAACACC. It encodes CASSPRRVAGNT. The CDR3, in full, reads CASSPRRVAGNTIYF.